Below are 9 T cell receptor beta chains sequenced from a single sample in a study of identical twins. Each CDR3 protein is one row after TCRdb ran MiXCR on the 5' RACE reads. This sample carries 1,800,000 or so distinct CDR3 sequences, roughly 35% of them seen once, and the ten largest clones take around 0.3%. The sequencing input was cord blood. The receptors come from a newborn girl in good health.

The chain combines TRBV20-1 with TRBJ1-6; D not certain. The CDR3 is 13 residues long. Germline V gene lookup returns CDR1 DFQATT and CDR2 SNEGSKA (reference sequence). V was cut by 4 bases and J by 6 bases, with 10 bases left in between. CDR3 in amino acids: CSAMREFNSPLHF. CDR3 DNA sequence: TGCAGTGCTATGAGAGAGTTTAATTCACCCCTCCACTTT.

This clonotype was seen a few times. The chain has TRBV28 and TRBJ2-3; D is perhaps TRBD1 (5 bases). V lost 3 bases and J 6 bases, leaving 10 bases between the germline ends. Per germline, CDR1 MDHEN and CDR2 SYDVKM. The CDR3 is made up of 13 amino acids. In nucleotides, the CDR3 is TGTGCCAGCAGTTTTGCGCCAGGGGATACGCAGTATTTT. The encoded protein is CASSFAPGDTQYF.

The chain uses TRBV3-1 and TRBJ1-5; D remains ambiguous. The germline V gene has CDR1 LGHDT and CDR2 YNNKEL (reference sequence). This CDR3 has 18 residues. V was clipped by 1 base and J by 5 bases, with 21 bases between them. CDR3 in DNA: TGTGCCAGCAGCCAAGGGGGAGGGCGCTTGGACGGCGATCAGCCCCAGCATTTT. As protein: CASSQGGGRLDGDQPQHF.

The chain carries TRBV20-1 and TRBJ1-2, with 9 bases aligning to TRBD1. The junction had 8 bases not matched to a gene; V was cut back by 3 bases and J by 0 bases. Germline assignment: CDR1 DFQATT and CDR2 SNEGSKA (reference sequence). CDR3 size: 16 residues. Written as DNA, the CDR3 is TGCAGTGCTAGCCCGGGACAGGGACCCCCTAACTATGGCTACACCTTC. Encoded protein: CSASPGQGPPNYGYTF.

This clonotype was seen more than once but under ten times. The genes are TRBV5-1 and TRBJ2-5; D not certain. The DNA matches TRBJ2-7 better at its end, which makes the J call doubtful. The CDR3 spans 14 residues. CDR1 is SGHRS, CDR2 YFSETQ, per germline. CDR3 sequence reads: CASSLESVTYEQYF. The DNA for the CDR3 is TGCGCCAGCAGCTTGGAGTCGGTTACCTACGAGCAGTACTTC.

This chain links TRBV7-7 with TRBJ2-1; the D gene is possibly TRBD2 (5 bases). Judging by the DNA end, TRBJ2-7 fits better; the J call may be wrong. The germline gives CDR1 SSHAT, CDR2 FNYEAQ (reference sequence). The CDR3 sequence is 16 residues long. CDR3 sequence (DNA): TGTGCCAGCAGCTTGGACTTTGGAAGCTCCTACAATGAGCAGTACTTC. Translated: CASSLDFGSSYNEQYF.

The chain links TRBV11-2 to TRBJ2-7; no firm D call. The J call could be wrong; TRBJ2-5 is a better fit for the DNA end. Germline-derived CDR1 and CDR2 are SGHAT and FQNNGV. CDR3 length: 13 residues. The DNA for the CDR3 is TGTGCCAGCAGCTTAGATCTAAAAGAGACCCAGTACTTC. Amino acids: CASSLDLKETQYF.

This chain uses TRBV6-6 with TRBJ2-7; tentative D call: TRBD2 (6 bases). V lost 5 bases and J 12 bases, leaving 29 bases between the germline ends. CDR1 is MNHNY and CDR2 is SVGAGI in the germline V gene (reference sequence). This CDR3 has 16 amino acids. CDR3 amino acids: CASSPPLEGAFQQRYF. CDR3 in DNA: TGTGCCAGCAGTCCCCCCTTGGAGGGAGCGTTTCAGCAACGGTACTTC.

The rearrangement joins TRBV7-9 to TRBJ2-1, with 15 nucleotides matching TRBD2. CDR3 length: 20 residues. V gave up 0 bases and J gave up 6 bases; unmatched junction bases: 12. From germline, CDR1 is SEHNR and CDR2 FQNEAQ (reference sequence). CDR3 DNA sequence: TGTGCCAGCAGCTTAGCCGGACTAGCGGGGGGGCTCTGGCCTTCCAATGAGCAGTTCTTC. Amino acids: CASSLAGLAGGLWPSNEQFF.